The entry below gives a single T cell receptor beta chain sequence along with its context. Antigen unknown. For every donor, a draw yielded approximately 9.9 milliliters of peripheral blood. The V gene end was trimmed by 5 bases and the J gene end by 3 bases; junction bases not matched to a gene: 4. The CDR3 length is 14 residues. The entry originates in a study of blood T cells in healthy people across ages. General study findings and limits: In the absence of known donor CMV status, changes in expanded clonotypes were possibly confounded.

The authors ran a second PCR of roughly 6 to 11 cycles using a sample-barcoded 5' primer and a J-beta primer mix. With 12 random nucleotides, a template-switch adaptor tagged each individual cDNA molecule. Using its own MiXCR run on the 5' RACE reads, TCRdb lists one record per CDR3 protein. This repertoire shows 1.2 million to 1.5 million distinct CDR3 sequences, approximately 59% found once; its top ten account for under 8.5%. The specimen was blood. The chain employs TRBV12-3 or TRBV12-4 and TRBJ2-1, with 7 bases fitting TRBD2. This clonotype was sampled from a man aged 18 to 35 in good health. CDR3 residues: CASSHGLGYNEQFF. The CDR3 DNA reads TGTGCCAGCAGTCACGGACTAGGCTACAATGAGCAGTTCTTC.